This T cell receptor beta chain was recovered during a study of T cell responses to AZD1222 COVID-19 vaccine. General observations from the study: Vaccine-associated CD4 TCRs spanned spike, dominant at 160-218 and 743-854. Donors were mostly white British, more females; clonal diversity possibly underestimated.

On this clone itself: Its antigen is not known.

CDR3 length: 13 residues. The germline CDR1 and CDR2 sequences are MNHEY and SVGEGT. V dropped 4 bases and J dropped 12; count of bases not matched to a gene: 9. Sequenced by immunoSEQ multiplex PCR; TCRdb stores in-frame clones only, minus some. The repertoire has about 140,000 clones, around 93% of them found once; the top ten carry about 3.5%. Whether given at about 4 or about 12 weeks, second doses were pooled. This sequence joins TRBV6-2 or TRBV6-3 and TRBJ2-1, with 7 bases that match TRBD2. The TCR was taken from an adult who received the AZD1222 COVID-19 vaccine. Sequences were derived from peripheral blood, sampled 28 days after the second AZD1222 dose. CDR3 region: CASSSTGLVRQFF. The CDR3 DNA sequence: TGTGCCAGCAGTTCCACCGGACTAGTCCGGCAGTTCTTC.